These T cell receptor beta chains were read from a single sample in a study of cytomegalovirus exposure and HLA in healthy donors. Some clones are missing from TCRdb's copy, which holds only in-frame ones; the method was immunoSEQ multiplex PCR. The profile shows under 65,000 clones, 95% of them singletons. Sequenced input: PBMCs. The origin of the receptors is a woman aged 18-35 years in good health and CMV-seropositive. CDR3s leave out the opening cysteine and the closing phenylalanine or tryptophan. The D gene is left open where the match is weak. The size of a clone is reported for some rows only, either as once, few or many, or as a class for expanded clones.

size	D	J	V	CDR3
.	.	TRBJ1-5	TRBV6-5	ASRDSTNQPQH
.	.	TRBJ1-1	TRBV28	ASSMDSPNTEAF
.	TRBD1	TRBJ2-1	TRBV12-5	ASSAGQGKIGEQF
.	.	TRBJ2-7	TRBV28	ASSRSNEQY
.	.	TRBJ1-3	TRBV2	ASRGSDSPGNTIY
.	TRBD1	TRBJ1-5	TRBV7-9	ASRQSPGQGYNQPQH
once	TRBD2	TRBJ2-1	TRBV6-5	ASSRTSGGYNEQF
once	.	TRBJ2-2	TRBV13	ASSFIIPSGSNTGELF
.	TRBD1	TRBJ2-7	TRBV7-9	ASISTGQGTYEQY
.	TRBD1	TRBJ2-7	TRBV27	ASSYFRDRVAEQY
once	TRBD1	TRBJ1-2	TRBV19	ASSNGLGTGKDGYT
.	TRBD1	TRBJ2-1	TRBV7-9	ASSHRGQGYNEQF
.	.	TRBJ1-2	TRBV28	ASSHRGGYT
.	.	TRBJ2-3	TRBV7-2	ASSLGMATRTDTQY
.	.	TRBJ1-1	TRBV5-8	ASSQRWQNTEAF
.	.	TRBJ2-1	TRBV7-3	ASSLTLARHEQF
.	TRBD2	TRBJ2-1	TRBV29-1	SAPDMAGDLNEQF
.	.	TRBJ1-2	TRBV10-3	AISGEGEANYGYT
once	.	TRBJ2-2	TRBV28	ASIPFREGWVLDTGELF
once	TRBD2	TRBJ2-5	TRBV5-1	ASSEGLRETQY
.	.	TRBJ2-5	TRBV6-4	ASSLEGGREETQY
.	.	TRBJ2-3	TRBV5-4	ASSGGWEAPLGPQY
.	TRBD1	TRBJ1-2	TRBV14	ASSQVRTGTVNYGYT
.	TRBD2	TRBJ2-3	TRBV11-2	ASSPSGSSQY
.	.	TRBJ2-1	TRBV29-1	SVEGFRYNEQF
.	TRBD2	TRBJ2-1	TRBV10-2	ASRFFEVLAGDNEQF
.	TRBD1	TRBJ2-2	TRBV6-1	ASRVSTGGHGELF
.	TRBD2	TRBJ2-1	TRBV9	ASSGSWREGLYNEQF
.	TRBD1	TRBJ1-1	TRBV9	ASSLDRGPEAF
.	.	TRBJ2-1	TRBV6-1	ASSETRREQF
.	.	TRBJ2-5	TRBV5-5	ASSFVLGRGGTQY
.	.	TRBJ1-2	TRBV29-1	SVDSMGPATGYT
.	.	TRBJ2-7	TRBV2	ASLALRAILYEQY
.	TRBD1	TRBJ1-2	TRBV7-8	ASSLAGTGVKGGYGYT
once	.	TRBJ1-4	TRBV27	ASGTTNEKLF
once	TRBD2	TRBJ2-5	TRBV6-1	ASRTSGGARETQY
.	TRBD1	TRBJ1-4	TRBV5-1	ASRPPEGGGGEKLF
once	.	TRBJ2-5	TRBV7-2	ASSPGVWETQY
.	.	TRBJ2-2	TRBV4-3	ASSQGGLGTTGELF
.	.	TRBJ2-7	TRBV28	ASSFDWSSYEQY
.	TRBD2	TRBJ2-5	TRBV5-1	ASSLGGGVQETQY
.	TRBD1	TRBJ2-3	TRBV11-2	ASSWRQGASTDTQY
.	.	TRBJ2-1	TRBV10-3	AIRDSGGNEQF
.	TRBD2	TRBJ2-1	TRBV28	ASSATSGVINEQF
.	TRBD2	TRBJ2-7	TRBV7-3	ASSLISGGAIEQY